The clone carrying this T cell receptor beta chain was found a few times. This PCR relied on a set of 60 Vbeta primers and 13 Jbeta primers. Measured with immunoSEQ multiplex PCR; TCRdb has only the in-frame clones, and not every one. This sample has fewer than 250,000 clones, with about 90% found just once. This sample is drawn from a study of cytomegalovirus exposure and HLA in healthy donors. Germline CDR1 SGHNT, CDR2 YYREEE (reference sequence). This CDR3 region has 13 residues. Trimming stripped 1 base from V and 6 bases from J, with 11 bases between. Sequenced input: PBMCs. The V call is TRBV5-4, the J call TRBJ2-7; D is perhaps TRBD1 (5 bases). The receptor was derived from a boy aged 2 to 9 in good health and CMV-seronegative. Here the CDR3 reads CASSLRTTSEQYF. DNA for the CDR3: TGTGCCAGCAGCTTGAGGACAACCTCCGAGCAGTACTTC.